The 8 T cell receptor beta chains reported below all come from one sample, sequenced in a study of shared clonotypes between healthy human individuals (dated by TCRdb to 2020 to 2022). The library was obtained by the immunoSEQ multiplex PCR assay. Drawn from immuneACCESS, this table holds only the in-frame rearrangements with V and J called that TCRdb kept. Clones are partly lost; checked studies trace under half to an unresolved V gene and leave the rest unexplained. The sample table shows millions of clones, and 90% to 95% are seen once. The top ten clonotypes cover 0.13% of the sample. Sequenced: naive CD4+ T cells sorted from blood. The cell subset or site label here, explained by the study, means: CD45RA+ positively selected. Source of these receptors: a man younger than 35 in good health.

The gene calls are TRBV6-5 and TRBJ1-2, with D unclear. CDR3 length equals 13 residues. The V and J ends lost 6 bases and 2 bases respectively, with 10 bases between them. Germline V CDR1 and CDR2: MNHEY, SVGAGI. In nucleotides, the CDR3 is TGTGCCAGCAGCAAGGGATCCAACTATGGCTACACCTTC. Protein sequence: CASSKGSNYGYTF.

The chain carries TRBV10-3 and TRBJ2-5; tentatively, D is TRBD2 (6 bases). There are 16 residues in the CDR3. V lost 5 bases, J lost 0 bases, and 16 bases lay in between. Germline V gene data show CDR1 as ENHRY and CDR2 as SYGVKD. The CDR3 DNA reads TGTGCCATCAGTTCTTCTAGGACTACTGACCAAGAGACCCAGTACTTC. Its translation is CAISSSRTTDQETQYF.

The V gene is TRBV9, the J gene TRBJ1-3; D gene uncertain. V was shortened by 0 bases and J by 3 bases, with 7 bases between the two germline ends. Germline V CDR1 and CDR2: SGDLS, YYNGEE. CDR3 length: 14 amino acids. The DNA for the CDR3 is TGTGCCAGCAGCGTAGATCAAGGTGGAAACACCATATATTTT. Translation: CASSVDQGGNTIYF.

This sequence joins TRBV5-1 and TRBJ1-1; D unresolved. V lost 4 bases and J lost 0, with 13 bases in between. CDR3 size: 15 residues. Germline V CDR1 and CDR2: SGHRS, YFSETQ. The CDR3 region is CASSMFGAMNTEAFF. CDR3 in DNA: TGCGCCAGCAGCATGTTCGGAGCCATGAACACTGAAGCTTTCTTT.

Concerning this clone itself: Within the sample, other DNA sequences also encode this same CDR3. The chain links TRBV6-1 to TRBJ1-4; perhaps TRBD1 as D (5 bases). This CDR3 contains 13 residues. V lost 2 bases to trimming and J lost 7 bases, with 8 bases between them. From germline, CDR1 is MNHNS and CDR2 SASEGT. CDR3 nucleotide sequence: TGTGCCAGCAGTGAAAGAGGGGTTGAAAAACTGTTTTTT. Its translation is CASSERGVEKLFF.

The V gene is TRBV27, the J gene TRBJ1-2; 9 bases match TRBD1. CDR1 and CDR2 from the germline V gene are MNHEY and SMNVEV (reference sequence). CDR3 length equals 14 residues. J lost 3 bases, V lost 6 bases, and 5 bases had no gene match. In DNA, the CDR3 is TGTGCCAGCAGCACCGGACAGGGGTACTATGGCTACACCTTC. It encodes CASSTGQGYYGYTF.

This sequence joins TRBV5-6 and TRBJ2-2; 9 nucleotides agree with TRBD1. Per germline, CDR1 SGHDT and CDR2 YYEEEE. The CDR3 consists of 15 residues. V lost 2 bases and J lost 4; bases outside the gene matches: 3. The CDR3 coding sequence is TGTGCCAGCAGCTTTGGGACAGGGCTCACCGGGGAGCTGTTTTTT. Translating it yields CASSFGTGLTGELFF. Drawing the rest from reference TRBV5-6 and TRBJ2-2, the complete variable domain is DAGVTQSPTHLIKTRGQQVTLRCSPKSGHDTVSWYQQALGQGPQFIFQYYEEEERQRGNFPDRFSGHQFPNYSSELNVNALLLGDSALYLCASSFGTGLTGELFFGEGSRLTVL.

This rearrangement joins TRBV5-4 to TRBJ1-1; D is perhaps TRBD1 (6 bases). The CDR3 extends over 13 amino acids. V was shortened by 5 bases and J by 5 bases, with 13 bases between the two germline ends. Germline assignment: CDR1 SGHNT and CDR2 YYREEE (reference sequence). Here the CDR3 reads CASSLTGSTEAFF. As DNA, the CDR3 is TGTGCCAGCAGTCTAACAGGGAGTACTGAAGCTTTCTTT.